This T cell receptor (beta chain) was identified during a study of CD8 T cells in ankylosing spondylitis. Broader study findings: There was a TCR beta motif, made of several highly homologous variants, that appeared characteristic of ankylosing spondylitis blood.

TCRdb processed the 5' RACE reads anew with MiXCR; each CDR3 protein has one entry. Counted here are about 700,000 distinct CDR3 sequences, around 20% occurring once; the ten biggest clones make up under 20%. This clonotype was counted between two and nine times. Its antigen is currently unknown. The V segment lost 1 base and the J segment 5 bases; nucleotides outside the gene matches: 5. The CDR3 has 14 residues. Germline V gene lookup returns CDR1 SGHDN and CDR2 FVKESK. This rearrangement joins TRBV14 to TRBJ2-7; 7 positions match TRBD1. The sequenced material came from blood, either unsorted or a sorted T cell fraction (not recorded which). The source is a male donor with ankylosing spondylitis. CDR3 protein: CASSQVQGQNEQYF. In nucleotides, the CDR3 is TGTGCCAGCAGCCAAGTACAGGGGCAAAACGAGCAGTACTTC.